A single sample is the source of the 18 T cell receptor beta chains below, sequenced in a study of cytomegalovirus exposure and HLA in healthy donors. PCR used 60 Vbeta primers and 13 Jbeta primers. Profiled with immunoSEQ multiplex PCR; TCRdb holds only in-frame clones, not every one. Of 200,000 to 300,000 clones in the sample, 84% were seen once. The specimen sequenced was PBMCs. These receptors originate from a woman aged 40 to 50 in good health and CMV-seropositive.

The chain has TRBV21-1 and TRBJ2-2; the table gives TRBD1 as D, unverified against the DNA. TRBV21-1 is tagged as a pseudogene. The CDR3 length is 16 residues. The CDR3 loop is CASSTSVGANTGELFF. CDR3 nucleotide sequence: TGTGCCAGCAGCACCTCGGTAGGGGCGAACACCGGGGAGCTGTTTTTT.

This chain uses TRBV6-5 with TRBJ2-2; D not certain. The CDR3 is made up of 12 amino acids. Germline V CDR1 and CDR2: MNHEY, SVGAGI. V shed 7 bases and J shed 7 bases, with 10 bases lying between them. CDR3 loop: CASTKSSGELFF. The CDR3 region has the DNA TGTGCCAGCACTAAGTCTAGCGGGGAGCTGTTTTTT.

The CDR3, as DNA: TGCGCCAGCAGCCCTTACGGAGACAGGGCTGAGGACACTGAAGCTTTCTTT. Protein product: CASSPYGDRAEDTEAFF. The chain links TRBV4-3 to TRBJ1-1; 7 bases fit TRBD1. The germline gives CDR1 LGHNA, CDR2 YSLEER. The CDR3 sequence is 17 residues long. V trimming: 4 bases; J trimming: 3 bases; junction bases outside the gene matches: 14.

The J gene is TRBJ2-1, the V gene TRBV2; 10 bases are a match to TRBD2. The CDR3 loop spans 15 amino acids. Germline V gives CDR1 SNHLY, CDR2 FYNNEI. Germline trimming cut 5 bases from V and 7 bases from J; bases unmatched to any gene: 8. The CDR3 region is CASSFLAGVGNEQFF. The CDR3 bases are TGTGCCAGCAGTTTTCTAGCGGGAGTAGGGAATGAGCAGTTCTTC.

The rearrangement uses TRBV25-1 and TRBJ2-2, with TRBD1 matching over 7 bases. CDR1 MGHDK and CDR2 SYGVNS come from the germline V gene. The CDR3 is 17 residues long. After removal of 4 bases from V and 4 bases from J, the junction contained 12 bases not matched to a gene. CDR3 bases: TGTGCCAGCAGTGGACACAGGGGCGGCCGGGTCACCGGGGAGCTGTTTTTT. This encodes CASSGHRGGRVTGELFF.

The rearrangement uses TRBV19 and TRBJ2-3; D is unclear. The CDR3 is 15 residues long. Germline CDR1 is LNHDA and CDR2 is SQIVND (reference sequence). V lost 1 base and J lost 4, with 12 bases in between. CDR3 sequence: CASSIAVRSADTQYF. CDR3 nucleotides: TGTGCCAGTAGTATAGCGGTGAGGAGCGCAGATACGCAGTATTTT.

The rearrangement links TRBV30 to TRBJ2-5; no clear D gene. CDR1 is GTSNPN, CDR2 SVGIG, per germline (reference sequence). This CDR3 has 13 amino acids. Trimming left V 5 bases short and J 0 bases short, with 10 bases between. This CDR3 is CAWESEDQETQYF. The CDR3 DNA sequence: TGTGCCTGGGAAAGTGAGGACCAAGAGACCCAGTACTTC.

The V call is TRBV13, the J call TRBJ1-2; the D is unclear. Germline CDR1 and CDR2: PRHDT and FYEKMQ (reference sequence). The CDR3 has 13 amino acids. V was pared by 5 bases and J by 1 base, with 8 bases between. The CDR3 is CASSVARNYGYTF. The DNA of the CDR3 is TGTGCCAGCAGCGTAGCCCGTAACTATGGCTACACCTTC.

V usage is TRBV30 and J usage is TRBJ2-6; TRBD1 is a possible D gene (6 bases). V was shortened by 3 bases and J by 5 bases, with 17 bases between the two germline ends. The CDR3 is made up of 16 amino acids. Germline V gene data show CDR1 as GTSNPN and CDR2 as SVGIG (reference sequence). DNA for the CDR3: TGTGCCTGGAGAGACACACAGGGTAATAGGGCCAACGTCCTGACTTTC. It codes for CAWRDTQGNRANVLTF. Full variable domain (missing parts from reference TRBV30 and TRBJ2-6): SQTIHQWPATLVQPVGSPLSLECTVEGTSNPNLYWYRQAAGRGLQLLFYSVGIGQISSEVPQNLSASRPQDRQFILSSKKLLLSDSGFYLCAWRDTQGNRANVLTFGAGSRLTVL.

The chain joins TRBV5-6 to TRBJ2-7, with D perhaps matching TRBD2 (5 bases). The CDR3 is 12 residues long. CDR1 SGHDT and CDR2 YYEEEE come from the germline V gene. V gave up 2 bases and J gave up 7 bases, with 10 bases separating them. As DNA, the CDR3 is TGTGCCAGCAGCTTCGGCACGGGGGAGCAGTACTTC. Translation gives CASSFGTGEQYF.

This clone is a singleton in its sample. The CDR3 sequence: CASSQDSSPTSGTNNEQFF. In DNA form, the CDR3 reads TGCGCCAGCAGCCAAGATTCGTCCCCGACTAGCGGGACGAACAATGAGCAGTTCTTC. This sequence joins TRBV4-3 and TRBJ2-1, with 11 bases identical to TRBD2. In germline, CDR1 is LGHNA, CDR2 YSLEER. With 0 bases clipped from V and 5 bases from J, the junction kept 12 bases outside the gene matches. The CDR3 is 19 amino acids.

Regarding this clone: Other nucleotide sequences from this sample produce the same CDR3. The CDR3 coding sequence is TGTGCCAGCAGTCCGTCGTCTGGAAACACCATATATTTT. As protein: CASSPSSGNTIYF. V usage is TRBV28 and J usage is TRBJ1-3; the D is unclear. This CDR3 spans 13 amino acids. The germline V gene has CDR1 MDHEN and CDR2 SYDVKM. Trimming left V 5 bases short and J 1 base short, with 6 bases between.

The J gene is TRBJ2-1, the V gene TRBV27; D might be TRBD1 (5 bases). CDR3 length: 15 amino acids. Trimming left V 2 bases short and J 2 bases short, with 10 bases between. Germline CDR1 reads MNHEY; CDR2 reads SMNVEV (reference sequence). The CDR3 is CASSLGAEPYNEQFF. DNA of the CDR3: TGTGCCAGCAGTTTAGGGGCGGAGCCCTACAATGAGCAGTTCTTC.

The chain couples TRBV18 to TRBJ2-7; D is unclear. Germline loops: CDR1 KGHSH, CDR2 LQKENI. The CDR3 is made up of 14 amino acids. V lost 3 bases and J lost 1, with 10 bases in between. The DNA for the CDR3 is TGTGCCAGCTCACCCGCGTCGACTTCCTACGAGCAGTACTTC. It translates to CASSPASTSYEQYF.

The V and J genes are TRBV5-6 and TRBJ1-1; weak D call: TRBD1 (6 bases). The V end lost 2 bases, the J end lost 3 bases, and 14 bases lay between the germline ends. The CDR3 runs to 15 residues. Germline V CDR1 and CDR2: SGHDT, YYEEEE. CDR3 sequence reads: CASSFLGGSYTEAFF. CDR3 sequence (DNA): TGTGCCAGCAGCTTTTTAGGGGGATCTTACACTGAAGCTTTCTTT.

This clone was seen just once. The chain uses TRBV29-1 and TRBJ2-7; D perhaps matches TRBD2 (5 bases). The germline gives CDR1 SQVTM, CDR2 ANQGSEA. CDR3 length: 14 amino acids. Trimming shortened V by 6 bases and J by 3 bases, and 18 bases separated the two germline ends. The CDR3 is CSVSHGKGGYEQYF. CDR3 DNA: TGCAGCGTCTCCCACGGGAAGGGTGGCTACGAGCAGTACTTC.

The chain carries TRBV7-8 and TRBJ1-2; maybe TRBD1 (6 bases). This CDR3 region has 15 residues. V lost 5 bases to trimming and J lost 5 bases, with 18 bases between them. The V gene's germline CDR1 is SGHVS and CDR2 FQNEAQ. For the CDR3, the DNA is TGTGCCAGCAGCCCAGCAGGAGGGGGGGGGTATGGCTACACCTTC. It codes for CASSPAGGGGYGYTF.

The CDR3 bases are TGTGCCAGCAGCCGAGGGACTAGCAGCTACTCCTACAATGAGCAGTTCTTC. This sequence encodes CASSRGTSSYSYNEQFF. The chain couples TRBV5-8 to TRBJ2-1; TRBD2 agrees at 9 bases. Germline V gene sequence: CDR1 SGHTS, CDR2 YDEGEE. This CDR3 has 17 residues. The trim removed 4 bases at V and 0 bases at J, leaving 8 bases unmatched.